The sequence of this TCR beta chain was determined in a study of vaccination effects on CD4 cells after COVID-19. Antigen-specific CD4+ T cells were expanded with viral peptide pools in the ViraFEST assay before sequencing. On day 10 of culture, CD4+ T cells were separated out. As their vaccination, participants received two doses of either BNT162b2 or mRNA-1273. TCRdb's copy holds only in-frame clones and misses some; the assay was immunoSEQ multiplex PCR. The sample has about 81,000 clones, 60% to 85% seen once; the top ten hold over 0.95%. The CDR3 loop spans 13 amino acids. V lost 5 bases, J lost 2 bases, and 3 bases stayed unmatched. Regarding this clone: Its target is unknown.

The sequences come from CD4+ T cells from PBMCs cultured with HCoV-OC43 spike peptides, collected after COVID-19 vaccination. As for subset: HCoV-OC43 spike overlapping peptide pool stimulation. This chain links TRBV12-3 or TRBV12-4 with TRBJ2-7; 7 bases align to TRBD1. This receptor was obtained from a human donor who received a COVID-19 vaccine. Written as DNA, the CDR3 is TGTGCCAGCAGTCCGGGACAGCCCTACGAGCAGTACGTC. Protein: CASSPGQPYEQYV.